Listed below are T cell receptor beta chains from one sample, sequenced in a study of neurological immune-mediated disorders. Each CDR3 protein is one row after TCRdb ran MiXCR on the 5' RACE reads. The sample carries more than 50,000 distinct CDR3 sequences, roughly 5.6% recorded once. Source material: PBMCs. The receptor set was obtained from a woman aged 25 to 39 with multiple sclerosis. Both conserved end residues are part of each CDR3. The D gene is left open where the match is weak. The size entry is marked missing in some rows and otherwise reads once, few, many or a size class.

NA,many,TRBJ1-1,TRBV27,CASSHPPGAGTEAFF,TGTGCCAGCAGTCACCCTCCGGGTGCAGGGACTGAAGCTTTCTTT
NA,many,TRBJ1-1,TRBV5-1,CASSFGAKDTEAFF,TGCGCCAGCAGCTTTGGAGCCAAGGACACTGAAGCTTTCTTT
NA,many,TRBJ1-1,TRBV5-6,CASSSGKTNTEAFF,TGTGCCAGCAGCTCAGGAAAGACCAACACTGAAGCTTTCTTT
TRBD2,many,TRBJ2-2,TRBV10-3,CAISGGGRAGELFF,TGTGCCATCAGTGGCGGGGGGCGCGCCGGGGAGCTGTTTTTT
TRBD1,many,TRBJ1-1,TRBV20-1,CSAIRGPVNTEAFF,TGCAGTGCGATCAGGGGGCCTGTGAACACTGAAGCTTTCTTT
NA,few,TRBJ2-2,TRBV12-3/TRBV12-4,CASSLAGSGELFF,TGTGCCAGCAGTTTAGCGGGTAGCGGGGAGCTGTTTTTT
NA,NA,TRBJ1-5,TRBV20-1,CSAQGSYSNQPQNF,TGCAGTGCTCAGGGATCGTATAGCAATCAGCCCCAGAATTTT
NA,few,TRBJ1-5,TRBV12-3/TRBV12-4,CASTKGSNQPQHF,TGTGCCAGCACTAAAGGGTCCAATCAGCCCCAGCATTTT
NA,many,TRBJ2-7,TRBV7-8,CASSLAGPGSYEQYF,TGTGCCAGCAGCTTAGCGGGACCGGGCTCCTACGAGCAGTACTTC
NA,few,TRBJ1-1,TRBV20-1,CSARRVGFMNTEAFF,TGCAGTGCTAGACGTGTAGGGTTCATGAACACTGAAGCTTTCTTT
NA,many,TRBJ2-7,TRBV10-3,CAIRGGLAYEQYF,TGTGCCATCAGAGGGGGGTTGGCCTACGAGCAGTACTTC
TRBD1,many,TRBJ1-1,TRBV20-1,CSARPRDRNTEAFF,TGCAGTGCTAGGCCTCGGGACAGGAACACTGAAGCTTTCTTT
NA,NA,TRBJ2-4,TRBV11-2,CASSSFRGSRENIQYF,TGTGCCAGCAGCTCATTTAGAGGGTCAAGGGAAAACATTCAGTACTTC
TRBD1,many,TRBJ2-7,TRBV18,CASSLGTGGPYEQYF,TGTGCCAGCTCACTCGGGACAGGGGGCCCCTACGAGCAGTACTTC